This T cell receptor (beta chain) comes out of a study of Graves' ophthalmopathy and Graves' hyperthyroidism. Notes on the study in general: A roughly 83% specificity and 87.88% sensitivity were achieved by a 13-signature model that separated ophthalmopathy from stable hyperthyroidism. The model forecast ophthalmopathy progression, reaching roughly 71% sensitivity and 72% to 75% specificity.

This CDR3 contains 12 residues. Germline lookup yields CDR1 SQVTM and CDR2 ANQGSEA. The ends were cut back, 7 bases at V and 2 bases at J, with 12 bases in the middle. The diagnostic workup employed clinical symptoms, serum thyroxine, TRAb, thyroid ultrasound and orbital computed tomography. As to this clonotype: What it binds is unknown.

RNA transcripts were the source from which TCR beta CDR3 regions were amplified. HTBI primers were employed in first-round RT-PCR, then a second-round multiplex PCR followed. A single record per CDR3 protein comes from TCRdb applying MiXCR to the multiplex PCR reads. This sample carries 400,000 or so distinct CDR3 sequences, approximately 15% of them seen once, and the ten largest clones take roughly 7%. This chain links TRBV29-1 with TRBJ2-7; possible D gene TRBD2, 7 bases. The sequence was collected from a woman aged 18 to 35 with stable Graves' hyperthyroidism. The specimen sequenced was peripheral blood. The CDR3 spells CSGGGHPYEQYF. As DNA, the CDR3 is TGCAGCGGGGGGGGGCACCCCTACGAGCAGTACTTC.